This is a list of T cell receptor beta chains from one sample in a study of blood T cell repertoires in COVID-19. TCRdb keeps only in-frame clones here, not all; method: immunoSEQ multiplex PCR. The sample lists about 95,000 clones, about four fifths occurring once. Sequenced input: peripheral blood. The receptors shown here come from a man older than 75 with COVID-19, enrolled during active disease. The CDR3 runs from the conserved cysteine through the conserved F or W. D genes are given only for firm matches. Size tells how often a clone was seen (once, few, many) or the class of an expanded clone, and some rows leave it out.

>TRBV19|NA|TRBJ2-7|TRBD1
TGTGCCAGCGACCCGGGACAGGGGGGCGGGAAGCAGTACTTC
CASDPGQGGGKQYF
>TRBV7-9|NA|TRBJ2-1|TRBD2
TGTGCCAGCAGCTCGAGCGCTTTCAGCGGGAAGGGCAATGAGCAGTTCTTC
CASSSSAFSGKGNEQFF
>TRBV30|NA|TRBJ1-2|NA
TGTGCCTGGAGTCCCAGAAGAGGCGATGGCTACACCTTC
CAWSPRRGDGYTF
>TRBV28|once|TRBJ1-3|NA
TGTGCCAGCAGTTTCACAGCCTCTGGAAACACCATATATTTT
CASSFTASGNTIYF
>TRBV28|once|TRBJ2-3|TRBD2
TGTGCCAGCAGTTTAGGGGGGACTAGCGCCCGCACAGATACGCAGTATTTT
CASSLGGTSARTDTQYF
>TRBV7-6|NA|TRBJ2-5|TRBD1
TGTGCCAGCAGCATCAGCCGGGACAGAACGGGAGAGACCCAGTACTTC
CASSISRDRTGETQYF
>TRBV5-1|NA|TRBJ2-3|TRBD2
TGCGCCAGCAGCTTTTCCGGGACTAGCGGGAGTGTGGATACGCAGTATTTT
CASSFSGTSGSVDTQYF
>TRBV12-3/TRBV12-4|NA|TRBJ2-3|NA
TGTGCCAGCAGTTTAATCCTAGCTACGCAGTATTTT
CASSLILATQYF
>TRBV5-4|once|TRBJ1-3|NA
TGTGCCAGCAGCTTTGACTGGAACTCTGGAAACACCATATATTTT
CASSFDWNSGNTIYF
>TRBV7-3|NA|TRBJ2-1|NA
TGTGCCAGCAGCTCCCCTTCGGGTGAGCAGTTCTTC
CASSSPSGEQFF
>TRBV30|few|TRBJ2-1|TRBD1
TGTGCCTGGAACCCGACAGGGGGATACAACAATGAGCAGTTCTTC
CAWNPTGGYNNEQFF
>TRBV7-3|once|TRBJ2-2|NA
TGTGCCAGCAGCGACAGTGCGAACACCGGGGAGCTGTTTTTT
CASSDSANTGELFF
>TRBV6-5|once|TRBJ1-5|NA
TGTGCCAGCAGGGGCAGGCTCAATCAGCCCCAGCATTTT
CASRGRLNQPQHF
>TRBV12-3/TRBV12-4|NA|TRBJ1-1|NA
TGTGCCAGCAGTTTTGTCAGTTACACTGAAGCTTTCTTT
CASSFVSYTEAFF
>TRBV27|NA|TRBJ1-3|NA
TGTGCCAGCAGTCCTCAGACACCATCGCCTACTGGAAACACCATATATTTT
CASSPQTPSPTGNTIYF
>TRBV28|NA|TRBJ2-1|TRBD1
TGTGCCAGCAGCAGACAGGGCCAGGGTGAGCAGTTCTTC
CASSRQGQGEQFF
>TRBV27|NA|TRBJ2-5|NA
TGTGCCAGCAGTGGACACCTTCAAGAGACCCAGTACTTC
CASSGHLQETQYF
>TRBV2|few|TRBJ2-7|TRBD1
TGTGCCAGCAGTGAAGTGAGGGGGCACAACGAGCAGTACTTC
CASSEVRGHNEQYF
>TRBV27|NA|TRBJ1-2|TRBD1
TGTGCCAGCAGTTTATCGGGACAGCTTGCAGGAAACTATGGCTACACCTTC
CASSLSGQLAGNYGYTF
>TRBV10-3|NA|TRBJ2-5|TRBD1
TGTGCCATCAGCCTAGACGACAGGGGGAGTGTGACCCAGTACTTC
CAISLDDRGSVTQYF
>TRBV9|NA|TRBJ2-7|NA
TGTGCCAGCAGCGTAGAGGCTACCGGGGCCTACGAGCAGTACTTC
CASSVEATGAYEQYF
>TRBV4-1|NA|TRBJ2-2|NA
TGCGCCAGCAGCCATGCCCCGGGGACCGGGGAGCTGTTTTTT
CASSHAPGTGELFF
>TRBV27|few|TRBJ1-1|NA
TGTGCCAGCAGTTTTCGAGGGATGAACACTGAAGCTTTCTTT
CASSFRGMNTEAFF
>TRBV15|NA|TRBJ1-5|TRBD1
TGTGCCACCAAACAGGGGGCGAATAGCAATCAGCCCCAGCATTTT
CATKQGANSNQPQHF
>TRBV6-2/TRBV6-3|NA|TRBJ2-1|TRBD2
TGTGCCAGCAGTTTAGCGGGGGCCCCGTACAATGAGCAGTTCTTC
CASSLAGAPYNEQFF
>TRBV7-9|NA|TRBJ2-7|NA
TGTGCCAGCAGCCCTCTCTACGAGCAGTACTTC
CASSPLYEQYF
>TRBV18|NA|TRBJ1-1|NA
TGTGCCAGCTCATCAGGGTCCACTGAAGCTTTCTTT
CASSSGSTEAFF
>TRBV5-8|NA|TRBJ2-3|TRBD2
TGTGCCAGCAGCTCGGGGACTAGCGGGGCCCGCACAGATACGCAGTATTTT
CASSSGTSGARTDTQYF
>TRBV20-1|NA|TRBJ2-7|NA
TGCAGTGCTAGTTTTCCTGGGACAAGGGTCTCCGAGCAGTACTTC
CSASFPGTRVSEQYF
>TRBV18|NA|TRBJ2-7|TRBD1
TGTGCCAGCTCACCATGGGACAGGGCTTACGAGCAGTACTTC
CASSPWDRAYEQYF
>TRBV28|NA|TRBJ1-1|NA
TGTGCCAGCAGTTCCACAGCAGGGAGGGGGAACACTGAAGCTTTCTTT
CASSSTAGRGNTEAFF
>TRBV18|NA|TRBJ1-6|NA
TGTGCCAGCTCACCACCGCAGGCAGATTCACCCCTCCACTTT
CASSPPQADSPLHF
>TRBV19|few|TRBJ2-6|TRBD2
TGTGCCAGCGCCAGACTAGCGGCCTCTGGGGCCAACGTCCTGACTTTC
CASARLAASGANVLTF
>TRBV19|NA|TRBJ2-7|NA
TGTGCCAGTAGTATCCTTCCGGGACAAGGGCGCTACGAGCAGTACTTC
CASSILPGQGRYEQYF
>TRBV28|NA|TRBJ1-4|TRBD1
TGTGCCAGCAGTCGGGACAGGGGGGGTGAAAAACTGTTTTTT
CASSRDRGGEKLFF
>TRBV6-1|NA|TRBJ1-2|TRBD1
TGTGCCAGCAGTGAGGCGGGACAGGGAGGAGACTATGGCTACACCTTC
CASSEAGQGGDYGYTF
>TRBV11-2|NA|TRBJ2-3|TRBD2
TGTGCCAGCAGCCCCCGCGGGGGGAGTGAGCGTTATGATACGCAGTATTTT
CASSPRGGSERYDTQYF
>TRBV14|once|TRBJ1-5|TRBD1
TGTGCCAGCAGCCATTACAGGGGACAACAGCCCCAGCATTTT
CASSHYRGQQPQHF
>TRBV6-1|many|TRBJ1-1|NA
TGTGCCAGCAGTGGACTGCAGGGGTTTGTAAGCACTGAAGCTTTCTTT
CASSGLQGFVSTEAFF
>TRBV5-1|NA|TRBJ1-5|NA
TGCGCCAGCAGCTTAGGGGAAAGTGGTCAGCCCCAGCATTTT
CASSLGESGQPQHF
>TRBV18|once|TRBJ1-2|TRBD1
TGTGCCAGCTCAATGGGACAGAACAACTATGGCTACACCTTC
CASSMGQNNYGYTF
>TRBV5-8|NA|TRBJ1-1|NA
TGTGCCAGCAGCTTATATCGGGGGAACACTGAAGCTTTCTTT
CASSLYRGNTEAFF
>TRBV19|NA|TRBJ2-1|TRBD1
TGTGCCAGTAGTATAAGACAGGGGGTCTTGTTCTTC
CASSIRQGVLFF
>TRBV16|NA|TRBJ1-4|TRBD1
TGTGCCAGCAGCCAACAGGACAGGGGGCGCGGGCTGTTTTTT
CASSQQDRGRGLFF
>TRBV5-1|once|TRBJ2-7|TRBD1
TGCGCCAGCAGCTGGACAGGGGGCCCCTACGAGCAGTACTTC
CASSWTGGPYEQYF
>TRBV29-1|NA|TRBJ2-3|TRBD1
TGCAGCGTGGGGGACAGGGGGCCAGATACGCAGTATTTT
CSVGDRGPDTQYF
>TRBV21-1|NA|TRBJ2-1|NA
TGTGCCAGCGGCCCTAGGGGGGGTGAGCAGTTCTTC
CASGPRGGEQFF
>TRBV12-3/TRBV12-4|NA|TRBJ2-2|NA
TGTGCCAGCAGTGCGACTAGGACCGGGGAGCTGTTTTTT
CASSATRTGELFF
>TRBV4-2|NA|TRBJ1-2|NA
TGTGCCAGCAGCCAACCCCGGACACGCGTCTCCGGCTACACCTTC
CASSQPRTRVSGYTF
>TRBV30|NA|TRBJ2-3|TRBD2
TGTGCCTGGAGCGGCGGGGGGGCCGGAACAGATACGCAGTATTTT
CAWSGGGAGTDTQYF